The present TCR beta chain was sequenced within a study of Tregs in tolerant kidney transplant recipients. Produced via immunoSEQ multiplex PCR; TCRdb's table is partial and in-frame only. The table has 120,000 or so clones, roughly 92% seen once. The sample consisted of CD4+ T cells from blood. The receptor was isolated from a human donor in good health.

This CDR3 is CASSQNPGTVAFVRSYEQYF. CDR3 sequence (DNA): TGCGCCAGCAGCCAAAACCCCGGGACAGTGGCATTCGTCAGGTCCTACGAGCAGTACTTC. The rearrangement links TRBV4-1 to TRBJ2-7; 7 positions match TRBD1. The CDR3 loop spans 20 amino acids. V was clipped by 2 bases and J by 1 base; unmatched bases: 20. Germline V gene lookup returns CDR1 MGHRA and CDR2 YSYEKL.